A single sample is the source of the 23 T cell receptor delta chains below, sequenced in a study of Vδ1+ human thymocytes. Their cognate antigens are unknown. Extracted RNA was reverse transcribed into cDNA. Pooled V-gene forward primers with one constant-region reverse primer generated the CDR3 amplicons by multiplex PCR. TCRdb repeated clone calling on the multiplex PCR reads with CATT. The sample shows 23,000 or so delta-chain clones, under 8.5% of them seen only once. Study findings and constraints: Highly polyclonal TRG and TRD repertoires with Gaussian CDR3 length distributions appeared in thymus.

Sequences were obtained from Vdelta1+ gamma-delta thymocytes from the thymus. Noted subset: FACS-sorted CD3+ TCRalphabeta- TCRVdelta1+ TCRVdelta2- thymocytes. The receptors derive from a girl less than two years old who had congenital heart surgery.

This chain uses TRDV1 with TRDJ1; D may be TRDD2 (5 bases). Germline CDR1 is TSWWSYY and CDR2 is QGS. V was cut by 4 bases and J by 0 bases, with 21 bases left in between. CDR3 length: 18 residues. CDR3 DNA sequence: TGTGCTCTTGGGGCGAAACCGGCTTCCCCCCGGTACACCGATAAACTCATCTTT. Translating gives CALGAKPASPRYTDKLIF.

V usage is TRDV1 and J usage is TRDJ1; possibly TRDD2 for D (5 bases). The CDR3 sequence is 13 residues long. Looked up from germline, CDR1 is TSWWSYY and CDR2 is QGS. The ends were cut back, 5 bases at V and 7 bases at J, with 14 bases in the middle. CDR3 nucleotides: TGTGCTCTTGGGAGCTTCCACTTGGGTAAACTCATCTTT. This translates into CALGSFHLGKLIF.

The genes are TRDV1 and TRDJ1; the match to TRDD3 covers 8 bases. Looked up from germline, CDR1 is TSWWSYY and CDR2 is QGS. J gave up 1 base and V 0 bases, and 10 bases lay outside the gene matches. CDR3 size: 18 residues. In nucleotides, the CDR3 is TGTGCTCTTGGGGAACTAACCCGGCTGGGGGAGATCACCGATAAACTCATCTTT. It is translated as CALGELTRLGEITDKLIF.

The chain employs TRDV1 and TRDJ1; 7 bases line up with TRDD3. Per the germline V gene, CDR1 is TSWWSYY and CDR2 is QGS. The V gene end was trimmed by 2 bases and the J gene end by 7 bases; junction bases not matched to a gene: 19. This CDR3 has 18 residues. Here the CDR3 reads CALGERRRQLTWDTKLIF. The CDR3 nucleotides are TGTGCTCTTGGGGAAAGGCGCCGCCAACTCACATGGGATACTAAACTCATCTTT.

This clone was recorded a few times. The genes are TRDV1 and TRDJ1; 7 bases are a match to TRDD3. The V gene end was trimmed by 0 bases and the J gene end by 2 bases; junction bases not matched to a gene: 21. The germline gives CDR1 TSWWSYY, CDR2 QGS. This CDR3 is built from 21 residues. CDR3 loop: CALGELDLLGGSKILTDKLIF. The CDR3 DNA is TGTGCTCTTGGGGAACTAGACCTGCTCGGGGGATCGAAAATTCTGACCGATAAACTCATCTTT.

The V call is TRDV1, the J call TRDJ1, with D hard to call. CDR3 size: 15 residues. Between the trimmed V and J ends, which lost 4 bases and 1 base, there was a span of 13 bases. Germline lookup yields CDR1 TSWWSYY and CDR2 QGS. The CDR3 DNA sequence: TGTGCTCTTGGGGTCTTGGGCCATCTCACCGATAAACTCATCTTT. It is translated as CALGVLGHLTDKLIF.

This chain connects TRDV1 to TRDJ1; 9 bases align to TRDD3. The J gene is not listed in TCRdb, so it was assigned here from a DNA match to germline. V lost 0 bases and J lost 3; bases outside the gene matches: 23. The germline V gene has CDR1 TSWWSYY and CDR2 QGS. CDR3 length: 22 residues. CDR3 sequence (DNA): TGTGCTCTTGGGGAACTAGAGATTCGCTCTGGGGGATTCAAAAATGGTGCCGATAAACTCATCTTT. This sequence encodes CALGELEIRSGGFKNGADKLIF.

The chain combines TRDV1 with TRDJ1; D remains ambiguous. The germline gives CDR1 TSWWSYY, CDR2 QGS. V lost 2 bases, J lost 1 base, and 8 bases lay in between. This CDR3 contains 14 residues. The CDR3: CALGEALCTDKLIF. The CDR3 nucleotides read TGTGCTCTTGGGGAAGCACTGTGCACCGATAAACTCATCTTT.

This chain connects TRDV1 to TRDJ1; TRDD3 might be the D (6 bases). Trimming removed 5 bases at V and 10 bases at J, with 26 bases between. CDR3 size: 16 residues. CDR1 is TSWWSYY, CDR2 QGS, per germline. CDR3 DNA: TGTGCTCTTGGGTCACAAGAGATGGGGGTTAAAGTAGGACTCATCTTT. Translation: CALGSQEMGVKVGLIF.

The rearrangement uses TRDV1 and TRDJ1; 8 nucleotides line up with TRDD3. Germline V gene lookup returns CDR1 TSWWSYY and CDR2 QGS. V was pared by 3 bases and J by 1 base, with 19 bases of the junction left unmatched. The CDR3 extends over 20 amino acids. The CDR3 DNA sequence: TGTGCTCTTGGGGACAACCATCTCAACTACTACTGGGGGGTCACCGATAAACTCATCTTT. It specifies CALGDNHLNYYWGVTDKLIF.

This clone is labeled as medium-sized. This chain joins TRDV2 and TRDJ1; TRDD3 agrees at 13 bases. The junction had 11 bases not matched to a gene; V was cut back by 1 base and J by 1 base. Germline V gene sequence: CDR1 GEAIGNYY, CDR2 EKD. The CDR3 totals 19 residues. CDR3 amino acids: CACDTRNWGIRAPTDKLIF. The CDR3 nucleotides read TGTGCCTGTGACACACGGAACTGGGGGATACGCGCACCCACCGATAAACTCATCTTT.

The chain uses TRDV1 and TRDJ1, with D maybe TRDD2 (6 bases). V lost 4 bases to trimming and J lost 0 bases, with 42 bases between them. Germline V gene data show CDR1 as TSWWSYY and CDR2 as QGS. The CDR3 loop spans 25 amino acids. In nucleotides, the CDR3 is TGTGCTCTTGGGGCAACTAGGCTTCCTGATAACGTAGGGGCCCCCCCCGAACCGTACACCGATAAACTCATCTTT. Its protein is CALGATRLPDNVGAPPEPYTDKLIF.

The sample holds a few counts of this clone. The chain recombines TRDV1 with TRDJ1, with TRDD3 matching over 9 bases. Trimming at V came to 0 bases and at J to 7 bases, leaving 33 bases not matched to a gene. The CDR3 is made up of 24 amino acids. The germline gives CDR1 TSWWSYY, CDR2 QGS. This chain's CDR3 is CALGELPQPRDFEPAGGFTSKLIF. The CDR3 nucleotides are TGTGCTCTTGGGGAACTCCCCCAGCCACGGGACTTCGAGCCCGCTGGGGGATTTACGAGTAAACTCATCTTT.

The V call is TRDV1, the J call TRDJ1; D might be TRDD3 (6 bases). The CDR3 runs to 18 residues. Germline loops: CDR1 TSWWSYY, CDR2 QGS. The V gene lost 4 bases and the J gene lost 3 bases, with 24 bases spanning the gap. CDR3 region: CALGVPSRVGNWADKLIF. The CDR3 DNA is TGTGCTCTTGGGGTCCCGTCGAGGGTGGGGAACTGGGCCGATAAACTCATCTTT.

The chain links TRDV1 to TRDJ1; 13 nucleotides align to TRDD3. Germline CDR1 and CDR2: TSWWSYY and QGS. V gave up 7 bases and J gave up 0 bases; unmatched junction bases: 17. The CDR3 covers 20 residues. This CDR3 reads CALESILGDTPRLYTDKLIF. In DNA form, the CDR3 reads TGTGCTCTTGAGAGTATACTGGGGGATACGCCCAGATTGTACACCGATAAACTCATCTTT.

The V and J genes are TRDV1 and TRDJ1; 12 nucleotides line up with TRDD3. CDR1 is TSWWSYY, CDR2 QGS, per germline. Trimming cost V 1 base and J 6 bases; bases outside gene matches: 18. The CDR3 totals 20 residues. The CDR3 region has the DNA TGTGCTCTTGGGGAACGGCTTCCCACTACTGGGGGATACTGGATTTATAAACTCATCTTT. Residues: CALGERLPTTGGYWIYKLIF.

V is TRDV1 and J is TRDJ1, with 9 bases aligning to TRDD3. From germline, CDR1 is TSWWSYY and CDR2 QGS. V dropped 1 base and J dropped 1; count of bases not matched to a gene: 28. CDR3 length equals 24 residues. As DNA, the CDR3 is TGTGCTCTTGGGGAACCACCTAGGTACTGGGGGAAACTTGTCATAAGTGGTATCACCGATAAACTCATCTTT. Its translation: CALGEPPRYWGKLVISGITDKLIF.

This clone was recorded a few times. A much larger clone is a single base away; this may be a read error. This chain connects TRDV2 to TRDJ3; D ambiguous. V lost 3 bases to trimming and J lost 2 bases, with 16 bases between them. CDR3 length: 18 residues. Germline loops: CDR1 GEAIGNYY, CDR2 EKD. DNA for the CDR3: TGTGCCTGTGACCGGCTGCGCGATAGCCCCTGGGACACCCGACAGATGTTTTTC. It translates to CACDRLRDSPWDTRQMFF.

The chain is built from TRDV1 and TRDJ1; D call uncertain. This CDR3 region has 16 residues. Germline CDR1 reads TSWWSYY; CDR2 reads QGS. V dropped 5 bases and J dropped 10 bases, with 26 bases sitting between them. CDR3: CALGRKSRGDADVLIF. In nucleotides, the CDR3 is TGTGCTCTTGGGAGAAAATCCCGGGGCGACGCTGATGTACTCATCTTT.

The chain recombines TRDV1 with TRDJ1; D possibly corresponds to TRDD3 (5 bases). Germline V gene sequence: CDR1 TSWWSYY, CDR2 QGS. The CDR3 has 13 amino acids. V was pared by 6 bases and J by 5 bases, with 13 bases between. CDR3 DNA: TGTGCTCTTGGTCACAAGAGGGGGGATAAACTCATCTTT. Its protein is CALGHKRGDKLIF.

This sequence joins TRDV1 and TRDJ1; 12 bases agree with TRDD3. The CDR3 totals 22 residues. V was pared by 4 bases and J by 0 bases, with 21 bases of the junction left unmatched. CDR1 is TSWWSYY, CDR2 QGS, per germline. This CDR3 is CALGVWVLHPFTGGYYTDKLIF. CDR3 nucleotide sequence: TGTGCTCTTGGGGTCTGGGTTCTACACCCATTTACTGGGGGATACTACACCGATAAACTCATCTTT.

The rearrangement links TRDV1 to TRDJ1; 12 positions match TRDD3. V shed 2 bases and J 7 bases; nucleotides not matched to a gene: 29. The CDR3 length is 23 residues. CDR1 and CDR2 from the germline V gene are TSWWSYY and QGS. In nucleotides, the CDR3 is TGTGCTCTTGGGGAAATACGGGGATCTGGGGGATACGCGTATCCCCGGGGGCCGGTTAAACTCATCTTT. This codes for CALGEIRGSGGYAYPRGPVKLIF.

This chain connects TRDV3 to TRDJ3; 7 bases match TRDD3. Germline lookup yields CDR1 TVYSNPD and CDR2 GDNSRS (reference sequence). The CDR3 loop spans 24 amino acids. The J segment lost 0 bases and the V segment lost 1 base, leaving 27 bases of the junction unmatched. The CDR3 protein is CAFNVSVYSLLGNTPSWDTRQMFF. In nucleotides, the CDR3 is TGTGCCTTTAATGTTTCTGTCTACTCGTTACTGGGGAATACCCCCTCCTGGGACACCCGACAGATGTTTTTC. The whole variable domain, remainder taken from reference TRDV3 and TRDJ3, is CDKVTQSSPDQTVASGSEVVLLCTYDTVYSNPDLFWYRIRPDYSFQFVFYGDNSRSEGADFTQGRFSVKHILTQKAFHLVISPVRTEDSATYYCAFNVSVYSLLGNTPSWDTRQMFFGTGIKLFVEP.